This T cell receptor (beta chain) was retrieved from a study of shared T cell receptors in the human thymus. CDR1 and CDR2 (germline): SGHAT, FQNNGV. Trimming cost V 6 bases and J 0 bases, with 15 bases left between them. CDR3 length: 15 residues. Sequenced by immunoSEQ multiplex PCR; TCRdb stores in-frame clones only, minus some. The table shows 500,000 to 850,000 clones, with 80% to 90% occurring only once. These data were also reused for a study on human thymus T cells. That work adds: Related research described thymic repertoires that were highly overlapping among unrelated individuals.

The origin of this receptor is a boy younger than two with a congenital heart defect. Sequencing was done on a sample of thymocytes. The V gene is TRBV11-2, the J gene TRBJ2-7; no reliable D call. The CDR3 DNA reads TGTGCCAGCAGACTCGACAATACGCGCTCCTACGAGCAGTACTTC. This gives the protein CASRLDNTRSYEQYF.